What follows are 3 T cell receptor beta chains derived from one specimen sequenced in a study of T cell responses to AZD1222 COVID-19 vaccine. Method: immunoSEQ multiplex PCR; TCRdb's copy keeps in-frame clones and lacks some. The table lists under 200,000 clones, roughly nine tenths of them singletons. The material sequenced was peripheral blood, taken 28 days after the second AZD1222 dose. All receptors come from an adult who received the AZD1222 COVID-19 vaccine.

V is TRBV19 and J is TRBJ2-2, with 10 bases aligning to TRBD1. This CDR3 region has 16 residues. Germline loops: CDR1 LNHDA, CDR2 SQIVND (reference sequence). The junction had 8 bases not matched to a gene; V was cut back by 6 bases and J by 4 bases. The chain's CDR3 is CASRRQGAGGTGELFF. CDR3 coding DNA: TGTGCCAGTAGGCGACAGGGGGCGGGGGGCACCGGGGAGCTGTTTTTT. The full variable domain, completed using reference TRBV19 and TRBJ2-2, is DGGITQSPKYLFRKEGQNVTLSCEQNLNHDAMYWYRQDPGQGLRLIYYSQIVNDFQKGDIAEGYSVSREKKESFPLTVTSAQKNPTAFYLCASRRQGAGGTGELFFGEGSRLTVL.

This chain connects TRBV27 to TRBJ2-7; tentatively, D is TRBD1 or TRBD2 (5 bases each). Germline CDR1 reads MNHEY; CDR2 reads SMNVEV (reference sequence). The CDR3 covers 13 residues. This CDR3 reads CCHLGPPSPEQYF. The CDR3 DNA follows: TGTTGCCATCTGGGACCCCCGTCCCCCGAGCAGTACTTC.

The chain uses TRBV4-1 and TRBJ2-5, with D tentatively TRBD1 or TRBD2 (5 bases each). V gave up 0 bases and J gave up 7 bases, with 18 bases separating them. Germline V gene sequence: CDR1 MGHRA, CDR2 YSYEKL. The CDR3 totals 16 residues. The CDR3: CASSQEPGGLRGTQYF. DNA of the CDR3: TGCGCCAGCAGCCAAGAACCGGGCGGGCTAAGGGGGACCCAGTACTTC.